These 8 T cell receptor beta chains originate from one sample sequenced in a study of blood T cell repertoires in COVID-19. Only in-frame clones appear in the TCRdb table, and some are missing; sequencing was by immunoSEQ multiplex PCR. The sample records a few hundred thousand clones, 84% being singletons. Sequenced: peripheral blood. The source of these receptors is a woman aged 40 to 55 who had recovered from COVID-19.

The chain links TRBV30 to TRBJ2-7; possibly TRBD2 for D (5 bases). The germline CDR1 and CDR2 sequences are GTSNPN and SVGIG (reference sequence). This CDR3 comprises 12 residues. The V end lost 2 bases, the J end lost 9 bases, and 14 bases lay between the germline ends. The chain's CDR3 is CAWSPGHRGQYF. The CDR3 DNA is TGTGCCTGGAGTCCGGGCCACCGGGGGCAGTACTTC.

The V gene is TRBV6-5, the J gene TRBJ2-1, with TRBD1 matching 11 bases. The CDR3 consists of 14 residues. The ends lost 9 bases at V and 4 bases at J; junction bases unmatched: 5. CDR1 MNHEY and CDR2 SVGAGI come from the germline V gene. CDR3 loop: CASDRDRGYNEQFF. The DNA for the CDR3 is TGTGCCAGTGACCGGGACAGGGGGTACAATGAGCAGTTCTTC.

This clone appeared a single time. The V call is TRBV5-5, the J call TRBJ1-2; maybe TRBD1 (5 bases). Trimming removed 0 bases at V and 3 bases at J, with 12 bases between. The CDR3 totals 15 residues. CDR1 and CDR2 from the germline V gene are SGHKS and YYEKEE (reference sequence). CDR3 nucleotides: TGTGCCAGCAGCTTGGGCCCAGGGTCGCACTATGGCTACACCTTC. It specifies CASSLGPGSHYGYTF.

V and J are TRBV5-4 and TRBJ1-1; D is ambiguous. V lost 4 bases and J 5 bases, leaving 9 bases between the germline ends. There are 12 residues in the CDR3. The germline CDR1 and CDR2 sequences are SGHNT and YYREEE (reference sequence). As DNA, the CDR3 is TGTGCCAGCAGCCGCAGTGAAACTGAAGCTTTCTTT. Its translation: CASSRSETEAFF.

The V call is TRBV2, the J call TRBJ2-1; no clear D. Germline CDR1 SNHLY, CDR2 FYNNEI. The CDR3 has 11 residues. Trimming left V 8 bases short and J 2 bases short, with 4 bases between. The CDR3 region is CASEPYNEQFF. The CDR3 DNA follows: TGTGCCAGCGAGCCCTACAATGAGCAGTTCTTC.

This chain connects TRBV28 to TRBJ1-4; 9 bases fit TRBD1. CDR1 is MDHEN and CDR2 is SYDVKM in the germline V gene. The CDR3 has 15 residues. V lost 5 bases to trimming and J lost 7 bases; unmatched junction nucleotides: 8. The CDR3: CASSAPPGQGEKLFF. The CDR3 DNA reads as TGTGCCAGCAGTGCTCCGCCGGGACAGGGTGAAAAACTGTTTTTT.

The chain is built from TRBV5-1 and TRBJ1-5; D is ambiguous. Trimming cost V 4 bases and J 1 base, with 12 bases left between them. CDR1 is SGHRS, CDR2 YFSETQ, per germline. This CDR3 is 15 amino acids long. CDR3 loop: CASSRDGVSNQPQHF. As DNA, the CDR3 is TGCGCCAGCAGCCGGGATGGGGTAAGCAATCAGCCCCAGCATTTT.

The V and J genes are TRBV30 and TRBJ2-4; tentative D call: TRBD1 (6 bases). V was shortened by 4 bases and J by 2 bases, with 15 bases between the two germline ends. Germline V gene data show CDR1 as GTSNPN and CDR2 as SVGIG (reference sequence). The CDR3 covers 15 residues. The CDR3 region is CAWTGVIASKNIQYF. In DNA, the CDR3 is TGTGCCTGGACAGGGGTGATCGCTTCCAAAAACATTCAGTACTTC.